Following are 28 T cell receptor beta chains from one sample sequenced in a study of Graves' ophthalmopathy and Graves' hyperthyroidism. TCR beta CDR3 amplification used RNA transcripts. The first-round RT-PCR employed HTBI primers together with the Qiagen OneStep RT-PCR kit. A multiplex PCR was then performed as the second round. A single record per CDR3 protein comes from TCRdb applying MiXCR to the multiplex PCR reads. The sample has over 150,000 distinct CDR3 sequences, roughly 37% seen once. Material for sequencing was peripheral blood. All receptors come from a woman aged 40-49 years with Graves' ophthalmopathy.

There are many counts of this clonotype. V is TRBV6-1 and J is TRBJ1-5; 8 bases line up with TRBD1. CDR1 is MNHNS, CDR2 SASEGT, per germline. The CDR3 extends over 17 amino acids. V lost 2 bases to trimming and J lost 5 bases; unmatched junction nucleotides: 11. The CDR3 region has the DNA TGTGCCAGCAGTGAATCGGGGTGGACAGGGCTCGATCAGCCCCAGCATTTT. Protein product: CASSESGWTGLDQPQHF.

V gene TRBV29-1 combines with J gene TRBJ1-2; D is uncertain. The V gene's germline CDR1 is SQVTM and CDR2 ANQGSEA. This CDR3 comprises 12 residues. V was cut by 0 bases and J by 5 bases, with 7 bases left in between. The CDR3 DNA is TGCAGCGTTGAAGACAACAATTATGGCTACACCTTC. As protein: CSVEDNNYGYTF.

The rearrangement uses TRBV24-1 and TRBJ2-5; unclear D gene. Per the germline V gene, CDR1 is KGHDR and CDR2 is SFDVKD. This CDR3 is built from 14 residues. Trimming removed 3 bases from V and 3 bases from J, with 10 bases in between. The CDR3 DNA is TGTGCCACCAGTGATAATCTGGGGAAAGAGACCCAGTACTTC. Its translation: CATSDNLGKETQYF.

This clonotype was picked up many times. DNA for the CDR3: TGTGCCAGCAGTCGAGTCGGGGACACTGAAGCTTTCTTT. Translating it yields CASSRVGDTEAFF. This chain uses TRBV6-2 or TRBV6-3 with TRBJ1-1; D is undetermined. Per germline, CDR1 MNHEY and CDR2 SVGEGT. Trimming shortened V by 5 bases and J by 3 bases, and 10 bases separated the two germline ends. CDR3 length: 13 residues.

The gene calls are TRBV6-5 and TRBJ2-7; no clear D. Trimming shortened V by 0 bases and J by 3 bases, and 15 bases separated the two germline ends. CDR3 length: 16 amino acids. Germline lookup yields CDR1 MNHEY and CDR2 SVGAGI. The CDR3 region has the DNA TGTGCCAGCAGTTACTCGACGGGTCTCGGTTTCTACGAGCAGTACTTC. Translation gives CASSYSTGLGFYEQYF.

This clonotype was detected ten times or more. V and J are TRBV6-5 and TRBJ1-2; maybe TRBD1 (5 bases). The germline gives CDR1 MNHEY, CDR2 SVGAGI. The CDR3 is 12 amino acids. V lost 8 bases to trimming and J lost 8 bases, with 15 bases between them. CDR3 sequence reads: CASGDPGRGYTF. The CDR3 DNA is TGTGCCAGCGGGGACCCGGGTAGGGGCTACACCTTC.

This chain connects TRBV7-8 to TRBJ2-2, with TRBD2 identical over 11 bases. The V segment lost 5 bases and the J segment 7 bases; nucleotides outside the gene matches: 3. The CDR3 consists of 14 residues. Germline CDR1 and CDR2: SGHVS and FQNEAQ. The CDR3 DNA sequence: TGTGCCAGCAGCGGAGGGACTAGCGGCGGGGAGCTGTTTTTT. Translated, it gives CASSGGTSGGELFF.

This clonotype was counted ten times or more. V usage is TRBV6-2 or TRBV6-3 and J usage is TRBJ2-7, with D perhaps being TRBD1 or TRBD2 (6 bases each). V lost 6 bases and J 6 bases, leaving 15 bases between the germline ends. The CDR3 is 13 amino acids. Germline-derived CDR1 and CDR2 are MNHEY and SVGEGT. The CDR3 DNA sequence: TGTGCCAGCAGGGACCCGGGGGCGGTCGAGCAGTACTTC. Protein: CASRDPGAVEQYF.

V usage is TRBV11-2 and J usage is TRBJ2-7; TRBD1 matches at 7 bases. The CDR3 loop spans 16 amino acids. V lost 1 base and J lost 4; bases outside the gene matches: 10. Per the germline V gene, CDR1 is SGHAT and CDR2 is FQNNGV. The CDR3 bases are TGTGCCAGCAGCTTAGTTAGGCAGGGGGTAGGATACGAGCAGTACTTC. Protein sequence: CASSLVRQGVGYEQYF.

This clonotype was seen at least ten times. The rearrangement uses TRBV7-2 and TRBJ1-5; D remains ambiguous. This CDR3 has 15 residues. V shed 0 bases and J shed 1 base, with 7 bases lying between them. Germline V gives CDR1 SGHTA, CDR2 FQGNSA. As DNA, the CDR3 is TGTGCCAGCAGCTTAGCCCACAGAAGCAATCAGCCCCAGCATTTT. This sequence encodes CASSLAHRSNQPQHF. Drawing the rest from reference TRBV7-2 and TRBJ1-5, the complete variable domain is GAGVSQSPSNKVTEKGKDVELRCDPISGHTALYWYRQSLGQGLEFLIYFQGNSAPDKSGLPSDRFSAERTGGSVSTLTIQRTQQEDSAVYLCASSLAHRSNQPQHFGDGTRLSIL.

The V gene is TRBV6-5, the J gene TRBJ1-6; D call uncertain. CDR3 length: 16 amino acids. V gave up 0 bases and J gave up 10 bases, with 16 bases separating them. CDR1 is MNHEY, CDR2 SVGAGI, per germline. CDR3 residues: CASSYSRGSIGSPLHF. The CDR3 DNA sequence: TGTGCCAGCAGTTACTCCCGCGGGTCCATTGGCTCACCCCTCCACTTT.

V usage is TRBV12-3 or TRBV12-4 and J usage is TRBJ1-2; 7 bases align to TRBD1. CDR3 length equals 13 residues. With 5 bases clipped from V and 6 bases from J, the junction kept 6 bases outside the gene matches. The CDR3 reads CASSPRDSDGYTF. The CDR3 bases are TGTGCCAGCAGTCCCCGGGACAGCGATGGCTACACCTTC.

This clonotype was picked up many times. The chain joins TRBV28 to TRBJ1-5; D perhaps matches TRBD1 (5 bases). Germline CDR1 MDHEN, CDR2 SYDVKM. V was clipped by 4 bases and J by 5 bases, with 12 bases between them. This CDR3 has 14 residues. CDR3 bases: TGTGCCAGCAGTTGGGGCGGGGGGGATCAGCCCCAGCATTTT. It codes for CASSWGGGDQPQHF.

This clonotype was counted many times. The chain links TRBV27 to TRBJ1-6; no firm D call. Looked up from germline, CDR1 is MNHEY and CDR2 is SMNVEV (reference sequence). Trimming stripped 5 bases from V and 13 bases from J, with 15 bases between. The CDR3 is 13 residues long. CDR3 in amino acids: CASSPGLRAPLHF. CDR3 DNA: TGTGCCAGCAGTCCCGGACTGAGAGCGCCCCTCCACTTT.

This chain joins TRBV11-2 and TRBJ2-5; D perhaps matches TRBD2 (5 bases). The CDR3 runs to 14 residues. V lost 5 bases to trimming and J lost 9 bases, with 19 bases between them. Germline V gene lookup returns CDR1 SGHAT and CDR2 FQNNGV. Here the CDR3 DNA reads TGTGCCAGCAGCCCCCGGCCAGGTAGAGCGGCCCAGTACTTC. Translated, it gives CASSPRPGRAAQYF.

This clonotype was picked up many times. The gene calls are TRBV3-1 and TRBJ1-1; D gene ambiguous. The V and J ends lost 1 base and 5 bases respectively, with 8 bases between them. This CDR3 contains 13 residues. Germline-derived CDR1 and CDR2 are LGHDT and YNNKEL (reference sequence). The CDR3 nucleotides are TGTGCCAGCAGCCAAGTGGCGGGGACTGAAGCTTTCTTT. This translates into CASSQVAGTEAFF.

The CDR3 sequence: CASCNGGGYYGEAFF. In DNA, the CDR3 is TGTGCCAGCTGCAATGGTGGGGGGTATTACGGTGAAGCTTTCTTT. This chain links TRBV6-1 with TRBJ1-1, with a possible D match to TRBD1 (5 bases). Germline-derived CDR1 and CDR2 are MNHNS and SASEGT. This CDR3 spans 15 amino acids. Trimming removed 8 bases from V and 7 bases from J, with 23 bases in between.

This clonotype was seen repeatedly, ten times or more. The V and J genes are TRBV2 and TRBJ2-7; unclear D gene. Germline lookup yields CDR1 SNHLY and CDR2 FYNNEI. Trimming left V 1 base short and J 2 bases short, with 12 bases between. The CDR3 totals 15 residues. CDR3 nucleotides: TGTGCCAGCAGTGAAGATACTCTCCAGGCCTACGAGCAGTACTTC. Its protein is CASSEDTLQAYEQYF. Combining the CDR3 with reference TRBV2 and TRBJ2-7 gives the whole variable domain EPEVTQTPSHQVTQMGQEVILRCVPISNHLYFYWYRQILGQKVEFLVSFYNNEISEKSEIFDDQFSVERPDGSNFTLKIRSTKLEDSAMYFCASSEDTLQAYEQYFGPGTRLTVT.

This clonotype was detected ten times or more. For the CDR3, the DNA is TGTGCCAGCAGTTTCAGGACATTCCAGGATTATAGCAATCAGCCCCAGCATTTT. Protein sequence: CASSFRTFQDYSNQPQHF. The chain recombines TRBV12-3 or TRBV12-4 with TRBJ1-5; D may be TRBD1 (5 bases). Trimming shortened V by 3 bases and J by 0 bases, and 18 bases separated the two germline ends. CDR3 length: 18 residues.

Here the CDR3 DNA reads TGTGCCAGCAACACGGACGGCAACACCGGGGAGCTGTTTTTT. Residues: CASNTDGNTGELFF. The chain joins TRBV6-2 or TRBV6-3 to TRBJ2-2; D unclear. CDR3 size: 14 residues. V lost 7 bases, J lost 2 bases, and 11 bases lay in between. Germline V gene data show CDR1 as MNHEY and CDR2 as SVGEGT.

This clonotype occurred many times. This rearrangement joins TRBV9 to TRBJ2-5; TRBD2 is a possible D gene (5 bases). The CDR3 contains 14 residues. Germline CDR1 reads SGDLS; CDR2 reads YYNGEE. Trimming removed 2 bases from V and 1 base from J, with 9 bases in between. This CDR3 is CASSVRAVQETQYF. DNA for the CDR3: TGTGCCAGCAGCGTGAGGGCTGTCCAAGAGACCCAGTACTTC. Looking up the rest from reference TRBV9 and TRBJ2-5 gives the full variable domain: DSGVTQTPKHLITATGQRVTLRCSPRSGDLSVYWYQQSLDQGLQFLIQYYNGEERAKGNILERFSAQQFPDLHSELNLSSLELGDSALYFCASSVRAVQETQYFGPGTRLLVL.

V usage is TRBV7-3 and J usage is TRBJ2-2; 11 bases fit TRBD2. Germline CDR1 and CDR2: SGHTA and FQGTGA. The CDR3 is made up of 17 amino acids. V was pared by 4 bases and J by 2 bases, with 6 bases of the junction left unmatched. The CDR3 here is CASSSATSGVNTGELFF. The CDR3 DNA reads as TGTGCCAGCAGCTCCGCGACTAGCGGGGTAAACACCGGGGAGCTGTTTTTT.

This clonotype was recorded at least ten times. The rearrangement uses TRBV12-5 and TRBJ1-1; D unresolved. Trimming left V 5 bases short and J 6 bases short, with 10 bases between. CDR3 length equals 12 residues. Germline CDR1 reads LGHNT; CDR2 reads FRNRAP. The CDR3 sequence is CASGPRMAEAFF. The CDR3 DNA follows: TGTGCTAGTGGTCCGCGGATGGCTGAAGCTTTCTTT.

This clonotype appeared many times. The rearrangement links TRBV12-3 or TRBV12-4 to TRBJ1-2; tentatively, D is TRBD1 (5 bases). V lost 3 bases to trimming and J lost 14 bases, with 19 bases between them. CDR3 length: 13 amino acids. CDR3 sequence reads: CASSLESRGKGTF. The CDR3 DNA reads TGTGCCAGCAGTTTGGAGAGTCGGGGCAAGGGGACCTTC.

V usage is TRBV6-2 or TRBV6-3 and J usage is TRBJ2-7; no definite D call. Germline assignment: CDR1 MNHEY and CDR2 SVGEGT. This CDR3 has 15 residues. The germline V and J ends were trimmed by 2 bases and 0 bases, with 11 bases remaining between them. This chain's CDR3 is CASSYDKVSSYEQYF. The CDR3 DNA reads as TGTGCCAGCAGTTACGACAAGGTGAGCTCCTACGAGCAGTACTTC.

This chain uses TRBV6-1 with TRBJ2-7; D not certain. The CDR3 is 13 residues long. The V gene's germline CDR1 is MNHNS and CDR2 SASEGT. The ends were cut back, 10 bases at V and 4 bases at J, with 17 bases in the middle. CDR3 in amino acids: CATLADASYEQYF. The CDR3, as DNA: TGTGCCACCCTGGCGGATGCTTCATACGAGCAGTACTTC.

This clonotype came up many times. V is TRBV4-1 and J is TRBJ2-5, with 8 bases fitting TRBD1. This CDR3 contains 16 residues. The V and J ends lost 3 bases and 3 bases, in that order; junction bases with no gene match: 9. Germline V lookup: CDR1 MGHRA, CDR2 YSYEKL. This CDR3 is CASSHGKTGVKETQYF. CDR3 bases: TGCGCCAGCAGCCACGGAAAGACAGGGGTCAAAGAGACCCAGTACTTC.

The gene calls are TRBV28 and TRBJ2-7; D is uncertain. CDR3 length: 13 residues. Germline V CDR1 and CDR2: MDHEN, SYDVKM. The V and J ends lost 6 bases and 6 bases respectively, with 15 bases between them. This CDR3 is CASRPLGPSEQYF. The CDR3 region has the DNA TGTGCCAGCAGACCCCTGGGCCCCTCCGAGCAGTACTTC. The full variable domain, rest sourced from reference TRBV28 and TRBJ2-7, is DVKVTQSSRYLVKRTGEKVFLECVQDMDHENMFWYRQDPGLGLRLIYFSYDVKMKEKGDIPEGYSVSREKKERFSLILESASTNQTSMYLCASRPLGPSEQYFGPGTRLTVT.